Shown below are 5 T cell receptor beta chains from a single sample sequenced in a study of cytomegalovirus exposure and HLA in healthy donors. Both 60 Vbeta primers and 13 Jbeta primers went into the PCR. Profiled with immunoSEQ multiplex PCR; TCRdb holds only in-frame clones, not every one. The sample lists approximately 120,000 clones, roughly four fifths occurring once. Sequencing was done on a sample of PBMCs. These TCRs come from a woman aged 60-75 years in good health and CMV-seropositive.

V and J are TRBV19 and TRBJ1-6, with a tentative D call TRBD1 (5 bases). V shed 5 bases and J shed 5 bases, with 10 bases lying between them. Germline V CDR1 and CDR2: LNHDA, SQIVND (reference sequence). The CDR3 has 14 residues. The DNA for the CDR3 is TGTGCCAGTAGTCCAGGGTGGAATAATTCACCCCTCCACTTT. It encodes CASSPGWNNSPLHF.

The chain is built from TRBV9 and TRBJ2-3, with D possibly matching TRBD2 (6 bases). V lost 1 base, J lost 1 base, and 10 bases lay in between. Germline values: CDR1 SGDLS, CDR2 YYNGEE. CDR3 length: 15 amino acids. CDR3 region: CASSVLVAGTDTQYF. CDR3 nucleotide sequence: TGTGCCAGCAGCGTATTGGTAGCGGGCACAGATACGCAGTATTTT.

V is TRBV7-9 and J is TRBJ1-4, with a possible D match to TRBD1 (6 bases). The CDR3 is made up of 14 amino acids. Germline CDR1 reads SEHNR; CDR2 reads FQNEAQ (reference sequence). V was shortened by 1 base and J by 7 bases, with 10 bases between the two germline ends. The DNA for the CDR3 is TGTGCCAGCAGCTTAGTACAGGGTCCTGAAAAACTGTTTTTT. Translating gives CASSLVQGPEKLFF.

The chain combines TRBV9 with TRBJ2-7; the match to TRBD2 covers 9 bases. The CDR3 loop spans 18 amino acids. Germline V gene data show CDR1 as SGDLS and CDR2 as YYNGEE. Trimming cost V 2 bases and J 2 bases; bases outside gene matches: 14. This chain's CDR3 is CASSVATPTSGYAYEQYF. The CDR3 DNA is TGTGCCAGCAGCGTGGCGACCCCAACTAGCGGGTATGCCTACGAGCAGTACTTC.

The V and J genes are TRBV2 and TRBJ2-3; the D gene is possibly TRBD1 (6 bases). V gave up 6 bases and J gave up 5 bases, with 9 bases separating them. This CDR3 is 12 amino acids long. CDR1 is SNHLY and CDR2 is FYNNEI in the germline V gene. CDR3 in amino acids: CASRGAGDTQYF. The CDR3 coding sequence is TGTGCCAGCAGGGGGGCCGGAGATACGCAGTATTTT.